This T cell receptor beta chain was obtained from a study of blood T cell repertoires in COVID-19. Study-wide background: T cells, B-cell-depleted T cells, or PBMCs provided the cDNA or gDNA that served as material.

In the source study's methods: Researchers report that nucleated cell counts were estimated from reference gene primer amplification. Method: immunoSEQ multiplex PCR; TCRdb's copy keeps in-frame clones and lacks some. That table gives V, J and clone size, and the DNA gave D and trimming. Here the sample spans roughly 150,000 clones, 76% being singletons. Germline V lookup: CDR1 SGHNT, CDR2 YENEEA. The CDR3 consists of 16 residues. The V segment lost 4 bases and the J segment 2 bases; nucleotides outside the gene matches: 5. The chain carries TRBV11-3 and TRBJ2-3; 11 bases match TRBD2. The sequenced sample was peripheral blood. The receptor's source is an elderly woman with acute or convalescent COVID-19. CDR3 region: CASSSGLAGDTDTQYF. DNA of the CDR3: TGTGCCAGCAGCTCCGGACTAGCGGGCGACACAGATACGCAGTATTTT.